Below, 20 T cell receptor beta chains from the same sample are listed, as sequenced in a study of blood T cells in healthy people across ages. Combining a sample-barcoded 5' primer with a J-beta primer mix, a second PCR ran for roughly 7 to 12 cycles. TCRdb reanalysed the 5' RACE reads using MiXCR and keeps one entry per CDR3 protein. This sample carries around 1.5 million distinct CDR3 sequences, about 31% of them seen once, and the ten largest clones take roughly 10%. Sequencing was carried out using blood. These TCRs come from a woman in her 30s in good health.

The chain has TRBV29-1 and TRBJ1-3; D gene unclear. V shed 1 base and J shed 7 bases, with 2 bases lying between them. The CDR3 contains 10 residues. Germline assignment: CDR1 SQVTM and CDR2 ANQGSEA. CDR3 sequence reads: CSVEANTIYF. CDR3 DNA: TGCAGCGTTGAAGCGAACACCATATATTTT.

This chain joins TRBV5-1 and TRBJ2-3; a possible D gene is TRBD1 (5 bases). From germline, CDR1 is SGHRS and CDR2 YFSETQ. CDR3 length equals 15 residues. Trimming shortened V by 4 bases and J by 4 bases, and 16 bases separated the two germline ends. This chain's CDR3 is CASSQEGVGADTQYF. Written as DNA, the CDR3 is TGCGCCAGCAGCCAAGAAGGGGTAGGGGCAGATACGCAGTATTTT.

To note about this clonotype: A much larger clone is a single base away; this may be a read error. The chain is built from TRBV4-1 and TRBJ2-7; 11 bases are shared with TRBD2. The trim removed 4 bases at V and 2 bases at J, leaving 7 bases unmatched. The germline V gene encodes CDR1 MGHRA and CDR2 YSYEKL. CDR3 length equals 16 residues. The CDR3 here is CASSRSTSGSPYEQYF. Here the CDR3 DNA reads TGCGCCAGCAGCCGGTCAACTAGCGGGAGCCCCTACGAGCAGTACTTC.

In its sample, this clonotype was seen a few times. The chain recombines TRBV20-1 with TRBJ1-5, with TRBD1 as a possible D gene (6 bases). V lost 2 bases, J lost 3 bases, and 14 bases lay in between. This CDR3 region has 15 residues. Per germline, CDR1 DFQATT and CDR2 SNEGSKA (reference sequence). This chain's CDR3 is CSARLEGGNNQPQHF. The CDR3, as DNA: TGCAGTGCTAGATTGGAAGGGGGAAACAATCAGCCCCAGCATTTT.

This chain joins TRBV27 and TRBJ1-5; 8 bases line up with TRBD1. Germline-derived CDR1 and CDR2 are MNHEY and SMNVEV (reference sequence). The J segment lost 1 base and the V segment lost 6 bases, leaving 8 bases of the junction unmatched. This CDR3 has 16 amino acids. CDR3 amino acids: CASRDRASFSNQPQHF. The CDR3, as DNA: TGTGCCAGCAGGGACAGGGCGAGTTTCAGCAATCAGCCCCAGCATTTT.

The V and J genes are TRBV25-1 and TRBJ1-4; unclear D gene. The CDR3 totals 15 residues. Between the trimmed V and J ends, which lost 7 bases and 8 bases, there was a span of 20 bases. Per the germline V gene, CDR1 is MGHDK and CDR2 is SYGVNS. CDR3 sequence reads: CASTNRTLGREKLFF. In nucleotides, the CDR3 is TGTGCCAGCACCAACCGGACCTTGGGGAGGGAAAAACTGTTTTTT.

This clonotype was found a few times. The CDR3 DNA reads TGTGCCAGCAGAGAAATGACAGCAAGTTATCAGCCCCAGCATTTT. It codes for CASREMTASYQPQHF. The V gene is TRBV2, the J gene TRBJ1-5; perhaps TRBD1 as D (5 bases). Trimming took 6 bases from V and 5 from J, leaving 17 bases between them. The CDR3 is 15 residues long. Germline V gene data show CDR1 as SNHLY and CDR2 as FYNNEI.

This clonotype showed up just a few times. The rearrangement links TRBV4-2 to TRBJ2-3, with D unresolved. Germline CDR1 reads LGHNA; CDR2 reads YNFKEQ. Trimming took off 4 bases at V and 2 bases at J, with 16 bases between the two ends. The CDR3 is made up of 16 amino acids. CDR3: CASSPGPVQITDTQYF. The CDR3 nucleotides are TGTGCCAGCAGCCCCGGACCCGTTCAAATCACAGATACGCAGTATTTT.

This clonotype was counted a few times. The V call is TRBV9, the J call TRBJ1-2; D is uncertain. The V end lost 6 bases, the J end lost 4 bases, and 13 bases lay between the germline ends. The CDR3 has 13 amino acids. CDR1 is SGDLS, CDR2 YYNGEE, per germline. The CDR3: CASNPGVGYGYTF. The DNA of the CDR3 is TGTGCCAGCAATCCAGGAGTGGGCTATGGCTACACCTTC.

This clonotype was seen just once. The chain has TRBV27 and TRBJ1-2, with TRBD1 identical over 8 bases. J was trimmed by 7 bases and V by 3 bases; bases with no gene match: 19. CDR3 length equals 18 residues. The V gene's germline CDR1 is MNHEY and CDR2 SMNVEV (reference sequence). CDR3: CASSLGMSRQGRTGGYTF. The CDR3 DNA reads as TGTGCCAGCAGTTTGGGGATGTCGAGACAGGGGAGGACGGGTGGCTACACCTTC.

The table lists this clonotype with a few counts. The CDR3 sequence: CSAKPEGRSNYGYTF. CDR3 bases: TGCAGTGCTAAACCGGAGGGACGGTCTAACTATGGCTACACCTTC. The chain recombines TRBV20-1 with TRBJ1-2; D might be TRBD1 (5 bases). With 4 bases removed from V and 0 bases from J, the gap between germline ends came to 15 bases. The germline gives CDR1 DFQATT, CDR2 SNEGSKA (reference sequence). The CDR3 is made up of 15 amino acids.

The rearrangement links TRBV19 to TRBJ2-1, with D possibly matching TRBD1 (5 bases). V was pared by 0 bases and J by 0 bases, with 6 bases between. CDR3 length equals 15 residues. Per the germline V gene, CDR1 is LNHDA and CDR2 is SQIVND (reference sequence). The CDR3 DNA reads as TGTGCCAGTAGTATAGAAGGGGTCTCCTACAATGAGCAGTTCTTC. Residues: CASSIEGVSYNEQFF.

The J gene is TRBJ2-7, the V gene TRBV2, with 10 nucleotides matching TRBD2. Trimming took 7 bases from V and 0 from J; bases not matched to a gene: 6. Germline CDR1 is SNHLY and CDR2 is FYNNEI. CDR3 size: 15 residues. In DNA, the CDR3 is TGTGCCAGCACCCCAGGACTAGCGGCCTCCTACGAGCAGTACTTC. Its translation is CASTPGLAASYEQYF.

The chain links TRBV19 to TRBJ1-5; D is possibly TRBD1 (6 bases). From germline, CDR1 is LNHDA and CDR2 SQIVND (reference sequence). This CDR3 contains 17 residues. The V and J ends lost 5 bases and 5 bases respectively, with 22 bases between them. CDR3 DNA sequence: TGTGCCAGTAGTTCACCAGGGGTACGTCTTTTCGATCAGCCCCAGCATTTT. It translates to CASSSPGVRLFDQPQHF. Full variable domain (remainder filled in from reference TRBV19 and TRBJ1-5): DGGITQSPKYLFRKEGQNVTLSCEQNLNHDAMYWYRQDPGQGLRLIYYSQIVNDFQKGDIAEGYSVSREKKESFPLTVTSAQKNPTAFYLCASSSPGVRLFDQPQHFGDGTRLSIL.

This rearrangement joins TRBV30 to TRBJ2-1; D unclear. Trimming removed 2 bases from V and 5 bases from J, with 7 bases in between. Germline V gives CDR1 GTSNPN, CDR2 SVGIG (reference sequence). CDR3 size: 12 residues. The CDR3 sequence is CAWSIADNEQFF. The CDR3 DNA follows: TGTGCCTGGAGTATCGCTGACAATGAGCAGTTCTTC.

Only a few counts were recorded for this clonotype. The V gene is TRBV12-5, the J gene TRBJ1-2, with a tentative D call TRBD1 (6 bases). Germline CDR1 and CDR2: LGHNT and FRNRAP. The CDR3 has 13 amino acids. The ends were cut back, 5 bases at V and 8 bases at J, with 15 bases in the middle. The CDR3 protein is CASGPVEGGGYTF. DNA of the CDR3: TGTGCTAGTGGTCCTGTAGAGGGGGGAGGCTACACCTTC. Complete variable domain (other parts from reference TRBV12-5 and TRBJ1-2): DARVTQTPRHKVTEMGQEVTMRCQPILGHNTVFWYRQTMMQGLELLAYFRNRAPLDDSGMPKDRFSAEMPDATLATLKIQPSEPRDSAVYFCASGPVEGGGYTFGSGTRLTVV.

CDR3 amino acids: CASGGASTTQYF. For the CDR3, the DNA is TGTGCCAGCGGGGGGGCCAGTACTACGCAGTATTTT. The chain uses TRBV7-9 and TRBJ2-3; TRBD2 might be the D (7 bases). In germline, CDR1 is SEHNR, CDR2 FQNEAQ (reference sequence). The CDR3 totals 12 residues. The germline V and J ends were trimmed by 8 bases and 8 bases, with 14 bases remaining between them. The full variable domain, with the rest looked up from reference TRBV7-9 and TRBJ2-3, is DTGVSQNPRHKITKRGQNVTFRCDPISEHNRLYWYRQTLGQGPEFLTYFQNEAQLEKSRLLSDRFSAERPKGSFSTLEIQRTEQGDSAMYLCASGGASTTQYFGPGTRLTVL.

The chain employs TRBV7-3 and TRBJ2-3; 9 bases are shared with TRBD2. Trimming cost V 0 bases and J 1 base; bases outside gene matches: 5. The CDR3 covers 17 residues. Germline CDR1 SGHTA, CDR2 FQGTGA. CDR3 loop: CASSLTPQREGTDTQYF. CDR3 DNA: TGTGCCAGCAGCTTAACCCCACAGCGGGAGGGCACAGATACGCAGTATTTT.

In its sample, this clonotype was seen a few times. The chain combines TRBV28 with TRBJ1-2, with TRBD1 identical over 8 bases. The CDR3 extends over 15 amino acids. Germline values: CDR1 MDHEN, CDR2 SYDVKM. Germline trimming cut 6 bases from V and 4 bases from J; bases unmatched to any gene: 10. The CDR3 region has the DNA TGTGCCAGCAGCACAGGCAGGGGGCGCTTCTATGGCTACACCTTC. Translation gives CASSTGRGRFYGYTF.

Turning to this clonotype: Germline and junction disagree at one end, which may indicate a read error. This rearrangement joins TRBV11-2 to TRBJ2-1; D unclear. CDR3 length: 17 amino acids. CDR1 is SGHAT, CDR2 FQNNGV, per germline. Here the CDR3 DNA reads TGTGCCAGCAGCTCATTTCGCGACCCCAGAGCAGGCAATGGGCAGTTCTTC. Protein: CASSSFRDPRAGNGQFF.